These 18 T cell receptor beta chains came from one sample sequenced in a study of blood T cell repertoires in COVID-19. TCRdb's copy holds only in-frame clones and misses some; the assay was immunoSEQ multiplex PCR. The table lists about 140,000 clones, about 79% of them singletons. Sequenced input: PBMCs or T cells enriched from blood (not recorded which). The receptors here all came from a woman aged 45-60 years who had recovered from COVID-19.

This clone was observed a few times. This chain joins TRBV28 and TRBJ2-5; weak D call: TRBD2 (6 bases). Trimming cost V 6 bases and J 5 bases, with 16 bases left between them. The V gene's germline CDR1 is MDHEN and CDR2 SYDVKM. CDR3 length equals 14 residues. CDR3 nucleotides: TGTGCCAGCAGCCCCCCTGGGGAGGTGGAGACCCAGTACTTC. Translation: CASSPPGEVETQYF.

CDR3 DNA sequence: TGTGCCTGGAGTGGAGGAAAGACAGGGGCACACTCACCCCTCCACTTT. This encodes CAWSGGKTGAHSPLHF. The V call is TRBV30, the J call TRBJ1-6, with 8 bases fitting TRBD1. The CDR3 is made up of 16 amino acids. Germline values: CDR1 GTSNPN, CDR2 SVGIG (reference sequence). With 1 base clipped from V and 10 bases from J, the junction kept 12 bases outside the gene matches.

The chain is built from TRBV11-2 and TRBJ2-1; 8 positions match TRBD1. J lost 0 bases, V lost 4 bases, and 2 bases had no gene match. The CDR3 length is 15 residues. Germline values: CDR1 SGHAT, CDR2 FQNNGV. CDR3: CASSWTGSSYNEQFF. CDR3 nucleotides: TGTGCCAGCAGCTGGACAGGGAGCTCCTACAATGAGCAGTTCTTC. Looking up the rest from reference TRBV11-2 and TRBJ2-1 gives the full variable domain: EAGVAQSPRYKIIEKRQSVAFWCNPISGHATLYWYQQILGQGPKLLIQFQNNGVVDDSQLPKDRFSAERLKGVDSTLKIQPAKLEDSAVYLCASSWTGSSYNEQFFGPGTRLTVL.

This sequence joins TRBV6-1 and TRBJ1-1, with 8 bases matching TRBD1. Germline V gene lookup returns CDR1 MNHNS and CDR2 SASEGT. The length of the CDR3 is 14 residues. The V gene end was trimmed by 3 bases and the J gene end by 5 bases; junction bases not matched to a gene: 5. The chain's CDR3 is CASSDRQGQTEAFF. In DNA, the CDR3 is TGTGCCAGCAGTGATAGACAGGGGCAAACTGAAGCTTTCTTT.

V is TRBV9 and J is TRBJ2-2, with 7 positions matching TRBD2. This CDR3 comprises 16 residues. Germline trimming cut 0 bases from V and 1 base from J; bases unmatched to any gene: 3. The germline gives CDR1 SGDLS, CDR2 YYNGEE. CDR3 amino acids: CASSVAASGNTGELFF. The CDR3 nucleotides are TGTGCCAGCAGCGTAGCGGCTAGCGGGAACACCGGGGAGCTGTTTTTT.

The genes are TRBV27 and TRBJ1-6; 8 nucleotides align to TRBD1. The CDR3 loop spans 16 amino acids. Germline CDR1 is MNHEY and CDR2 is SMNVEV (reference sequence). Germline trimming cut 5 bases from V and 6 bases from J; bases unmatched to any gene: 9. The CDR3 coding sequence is TGTGCCAGCAGTCCCAACCGACAGGGGCGTAATTCACCCCTCCACTTT. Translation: CASSPNRQGRNSPLHF.

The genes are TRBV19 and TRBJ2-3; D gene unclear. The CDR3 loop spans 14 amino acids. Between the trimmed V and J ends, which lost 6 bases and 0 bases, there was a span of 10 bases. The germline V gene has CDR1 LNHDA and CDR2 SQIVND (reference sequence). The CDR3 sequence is CASRADFSTDTQYF. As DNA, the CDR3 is TGTGCCAGTAGGGCAGACTTTAGCACAGATACGCAGTATTTT.

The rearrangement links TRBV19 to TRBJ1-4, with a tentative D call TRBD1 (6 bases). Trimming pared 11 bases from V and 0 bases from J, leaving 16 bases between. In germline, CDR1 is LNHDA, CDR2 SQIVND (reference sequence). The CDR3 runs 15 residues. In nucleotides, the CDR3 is TGTGCCTCCGCGACAGGCGATGCAACTAATGAAAAACTGTTTTTT. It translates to CASATGDATNEKLFF. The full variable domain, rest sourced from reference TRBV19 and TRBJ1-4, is DGGITQSPKYLFRKEGQNVTLSCEQNLNHDAMYWYRQDPGQGLRLIYYSQIVNDFQKGDIAEGYSVSREKKESFPLTVTSAQKNPTAFYLCASATGDATNEKLFFGSGTQLSVL.

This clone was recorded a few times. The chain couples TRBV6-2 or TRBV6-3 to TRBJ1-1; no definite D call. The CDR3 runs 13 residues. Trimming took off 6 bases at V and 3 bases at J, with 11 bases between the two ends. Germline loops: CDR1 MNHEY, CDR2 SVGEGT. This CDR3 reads CASSLSEDTEAFF. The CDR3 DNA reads TGTGCCAGCAGCCTGTCCGAGGACACTGAAGCTTTCTTT.

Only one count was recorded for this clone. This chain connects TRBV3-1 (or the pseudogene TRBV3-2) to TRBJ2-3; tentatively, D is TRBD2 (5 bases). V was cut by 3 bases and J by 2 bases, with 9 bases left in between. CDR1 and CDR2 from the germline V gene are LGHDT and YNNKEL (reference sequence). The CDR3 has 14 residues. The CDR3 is CASSQTISTDTQYF. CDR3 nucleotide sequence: TGTGCCAGCAGCCAGACTATCTCCACAGATACGCAGTATTTT.

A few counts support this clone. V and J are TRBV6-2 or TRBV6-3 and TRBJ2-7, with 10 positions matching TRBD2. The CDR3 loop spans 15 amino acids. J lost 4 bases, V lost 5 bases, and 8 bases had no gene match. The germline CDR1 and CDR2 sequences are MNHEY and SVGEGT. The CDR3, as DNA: TGTGCCAGCAGTGATCTAGCGGGAGTTAAATACGAGCAGTACTTC. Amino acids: CASSDLAGVKYEQYF.

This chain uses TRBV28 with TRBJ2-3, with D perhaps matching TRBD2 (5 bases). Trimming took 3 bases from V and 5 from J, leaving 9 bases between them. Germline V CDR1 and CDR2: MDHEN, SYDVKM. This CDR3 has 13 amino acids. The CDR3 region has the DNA TGTGCCAGCAGTTTTGAGGGAGTAGATACGCAGTATTTT. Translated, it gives CASSFEGVDTQYF.

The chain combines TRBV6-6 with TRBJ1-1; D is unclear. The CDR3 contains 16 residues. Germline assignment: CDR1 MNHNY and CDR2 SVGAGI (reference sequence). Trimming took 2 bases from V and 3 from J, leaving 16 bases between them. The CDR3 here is CASSYLMGRRDTEAFF. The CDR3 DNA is TGTGCCAGCAGTTACCTAATGGGGAGGAGGGACACTGAAGCTTTCTTT.

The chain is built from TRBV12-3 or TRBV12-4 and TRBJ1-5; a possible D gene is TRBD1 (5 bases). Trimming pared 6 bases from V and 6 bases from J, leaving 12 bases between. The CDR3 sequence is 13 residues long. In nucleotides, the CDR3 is TGTGCCAGCAGCCCGGGGGGGAGTCAGCCCCAGCATTTT. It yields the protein CASSPGGSQPQHF.

In DNA form, the CDR3 reads TGTGCCAGCAGTGACGGGACAAGATTTAGCAATCAGCCCCAGCATTTT. As protein: CASSDGTRFSNQPQHF. This chain connects TRBV28 to TRBJ1-5; D might be TRBD1 (6 bases). Trimming took off 5 bases at V and 0 bases at J, with 14 bases between the two ends. CDR1 MDHEN and CDR2 SYDVKM come from the germline V gene. The CDR3 spans 16 residues.

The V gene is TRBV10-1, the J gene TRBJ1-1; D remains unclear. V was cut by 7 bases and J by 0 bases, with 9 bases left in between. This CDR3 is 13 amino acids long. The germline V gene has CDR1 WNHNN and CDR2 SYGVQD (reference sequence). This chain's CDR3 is CASTPGMNTEAFF. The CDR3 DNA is TGCGCCAGCACCCCGGGGATGAACACTGAAGCTTTCTTT.

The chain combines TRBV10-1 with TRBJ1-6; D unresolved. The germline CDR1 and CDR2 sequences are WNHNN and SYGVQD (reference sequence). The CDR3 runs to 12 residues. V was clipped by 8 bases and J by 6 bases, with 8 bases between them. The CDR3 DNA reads TGCGCCAGCTCCTCCGGTAATTCACCCCTCCACTTT. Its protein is CASSSGNSPLHF.

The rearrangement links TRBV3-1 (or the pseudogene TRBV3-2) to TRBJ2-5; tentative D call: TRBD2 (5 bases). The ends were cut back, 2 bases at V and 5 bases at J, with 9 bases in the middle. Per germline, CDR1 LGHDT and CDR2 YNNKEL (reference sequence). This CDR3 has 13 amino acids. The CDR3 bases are TGTGCCAGCAGCCAACTAGCCGCGGAGACCCAGTACTTC. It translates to CASSQLAAETQYF.